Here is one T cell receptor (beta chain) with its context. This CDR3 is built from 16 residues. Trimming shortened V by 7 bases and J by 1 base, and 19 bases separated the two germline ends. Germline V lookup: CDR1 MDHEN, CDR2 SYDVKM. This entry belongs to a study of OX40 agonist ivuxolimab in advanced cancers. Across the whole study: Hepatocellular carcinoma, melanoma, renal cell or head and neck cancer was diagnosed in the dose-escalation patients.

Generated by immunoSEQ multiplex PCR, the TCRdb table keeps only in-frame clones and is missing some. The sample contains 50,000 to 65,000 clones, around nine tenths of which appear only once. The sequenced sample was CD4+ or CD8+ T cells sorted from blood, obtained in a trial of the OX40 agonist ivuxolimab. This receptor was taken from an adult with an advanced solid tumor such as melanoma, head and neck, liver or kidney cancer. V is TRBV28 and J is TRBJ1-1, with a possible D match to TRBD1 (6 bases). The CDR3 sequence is CASTLSPGVTNTEAFF. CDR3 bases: TGTGCCAGCACCCTCTCCCCAGGGGTGACGAACACTGAAGCTTTCTTT.